This T cell receptor beta chain comes out of a study of blood T cell repertoires in COVID-19. Sequencing used immunoSEQ multiplex PCR; TCRdb keeps in-frame clones, though not all of them. The sample has some 250,000 clones; 80% to 90% are singletons. For recovered donors of Cohort 3, there were two negative PCRs, clearance, or symptom resolution. The CDR3 runs to 15 residues. The V end was cut by 6 bases, the J end by 0 bases, with 14 bases between. The germline gives CDR1 SNHLY, CDR2 FYNNEI. This sequence was found in a man younger than 35 who had recovered from COVID-19. Sequenced: PBMCs or T cells enriched from blood (not recorded which). V is TRBV2 and J is TRBJ1-2, with a possible D match to TRBD1 (5 bases). This chain's CDR3 is CASRGRGASNYGYTF. As DNA, the CDR3 is TGTGCCAGCAGGGGGCGCGGAGCTTCTAACTATGGCTACACCTTC.